The sample holds one count of the clone carrying this T cell receptor beta chain. Its antigen is undetermined. The same CDR3 can be traced to other DNA sequences in this sample. This record belongs to a study of shared clonotypes between healthy human individuals. Study-wide findings and caveats: Represented genetic and exposure-history diversity was restricted by having few donors.

The study enrolled healthy HIV-negative adults without recent acute infections or vaccinations as donors. Every one of the donors was a Caucasian adult that lived in Nashville, Tennessee. Negatively enriched CD4+ T cells were divided by CD45RA into naive and memory. TCRdb's copy holds only in-frame clones and misses some; the assay was immunoSEQ multiplex PCR. The table lists about 2,500,000 clones, around 90% of them singletons. In germline, CDR1 is SGHDN, CDR2 FVKESK. The CDR3 spans 13 residues. Trimming removed 4 bases from V and 2 bases from J, with 8 bases in between. The sequenced sample consisted of naive CD4+ T cells sorted from blood. This sample's subset: CD45RA+ positively selected. This clonotype originated in a man aged 18-30 years in good health. This chain connects TRBV14 to TRBJ2-5, with D tentatively TRBD2 (6 bases). The CDR3 loop reads CASSRGLQETQYF. The CDR3 DNA follows: TGTGCCAGCAGCCGGGGACTGCAAGAGACCCAGTACTTC.